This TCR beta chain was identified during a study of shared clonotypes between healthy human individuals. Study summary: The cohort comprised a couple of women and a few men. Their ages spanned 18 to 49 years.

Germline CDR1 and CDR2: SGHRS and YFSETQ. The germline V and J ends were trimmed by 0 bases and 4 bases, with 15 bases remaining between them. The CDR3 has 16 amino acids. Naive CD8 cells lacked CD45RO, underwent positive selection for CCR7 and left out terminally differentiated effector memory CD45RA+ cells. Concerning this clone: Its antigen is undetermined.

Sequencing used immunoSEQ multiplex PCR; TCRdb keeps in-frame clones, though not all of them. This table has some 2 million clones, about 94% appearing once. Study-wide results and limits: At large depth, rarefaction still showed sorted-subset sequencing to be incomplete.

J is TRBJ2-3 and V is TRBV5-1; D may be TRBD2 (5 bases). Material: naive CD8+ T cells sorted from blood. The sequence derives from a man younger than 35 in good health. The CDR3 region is CASSLDYGNEADTQYF. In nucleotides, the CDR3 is TGCGCCAGCAGCTTGGATTACGGGAATGAGGCAGATACGCAGTATTTT.